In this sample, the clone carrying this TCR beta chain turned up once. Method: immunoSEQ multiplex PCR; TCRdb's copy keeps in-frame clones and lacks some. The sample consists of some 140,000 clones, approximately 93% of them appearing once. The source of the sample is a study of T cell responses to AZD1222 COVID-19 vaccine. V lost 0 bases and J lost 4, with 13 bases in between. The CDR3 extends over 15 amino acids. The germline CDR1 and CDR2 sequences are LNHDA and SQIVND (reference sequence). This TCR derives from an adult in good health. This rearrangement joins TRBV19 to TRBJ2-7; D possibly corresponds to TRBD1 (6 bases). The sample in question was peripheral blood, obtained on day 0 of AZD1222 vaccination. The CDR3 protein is CASSIDLGTLYEQYF. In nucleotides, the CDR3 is TGTGCCAGTAGTATAGATCTCGGGACACTTTACGAGCAGTACTTC. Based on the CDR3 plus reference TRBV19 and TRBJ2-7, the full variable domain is DGGITQSPKYLFRKEGQNVTLSCEQNLNHDAMYWYRQDPGQGLRLIYYSQIVNDFQKGDIAEGYSVSREKKESFPLTVTSAQKNPTAFYLCASSIDLGTLYEQYFGPGTRLTVT.